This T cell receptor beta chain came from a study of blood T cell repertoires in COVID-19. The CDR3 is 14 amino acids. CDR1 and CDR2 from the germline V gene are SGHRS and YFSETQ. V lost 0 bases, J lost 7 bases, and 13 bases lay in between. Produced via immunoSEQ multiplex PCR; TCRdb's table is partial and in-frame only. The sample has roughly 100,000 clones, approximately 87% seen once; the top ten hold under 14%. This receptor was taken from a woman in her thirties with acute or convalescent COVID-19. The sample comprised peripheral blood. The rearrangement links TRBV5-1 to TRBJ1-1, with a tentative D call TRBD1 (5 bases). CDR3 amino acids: CASSLENLQGEAFF. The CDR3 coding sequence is TGCGCCAGCAGCTTGGAAAATCTTCAGGGTGAAGCTTTCTTT.